The following is a T cell receptor (beta chain) sequence with its context. What it recognizes is unknown. This CDR3 is built from 13 residues. Between the trimmed V and J ends, which lost 1 base and 3 bases, there was a span of 10 bases. CDR1 SQVTM and CDR2 ANQGSEA come from the germline V gene. Naive CD8 isolation took CD45RO-negative cells positively selected for CCR7 and excluded terminally differentiated effector memory CD45RA+ cells. The sample comes from a study of shared clonotypes between healthy human individuals. Study conclusions and caveats: The study generally estimated greater richness for naive than memory subsets.

Assay: immunoSEQ multiplex PCR; the TCRdb copy retains only in-frame clones and omits some. The sample yields about 2.2 million clones, 85% to 95% seen once. The sequence derives from a man aged 18 to 30 in good health. Some clones in this sample may be carry-over from other donors' samples. Sequences were obtained from naive CD8+ T cells from PBMCs. The V and J genes are TRBV29-1 and TRBJ2-7; no clear D. The CDR3 is CSVEAGTHYEQYF. CDR3 DNA sequence: TGCAGCGTTGAAGCCGGCACCCACTACGAGCAGTACTTC.